Given below is one T cell receptor beta chain in context. Its antigen has not been determined. Base qualities are not at hand, and no much larger clone is one base apart. Taken from the germline V gene, the CDR1 and CDR2 loops are MGHDK and SYGVNS. V is reduced by 6 bases and J by 0 bases, leaving a spacing of 10 bases between them. The CDR3 runs 14 amino acids, cysteine and phenylalanine included. The entry retains the CDR3 DNA only, 42 bases that are in frame from base 1. Every donor was a healthy Caucasian. The twin cohort consisted of three pairs of female monozygotic twins, all aged roughly 18 to 30 years. RNA for TCR libraries was isolated from peripheral blood mononuclear cells. The entry originates in a study of identical twins (dated by TCRdb to between 2015 and 2016). Looking at the study overall: TCR alpha and beta repertoires from monozygotic twins, unrelated adults of various ages and cord blood were deep-sequenced to test whether fetal clonotypes persist. Replicate twin experiments were performed at different times using different library preparation protocols to rule out contamination. Beyond this particular receptor, the publication reports: Zero-insertion analyses could be partly confounded by invariant T cells such as MAIT and iNKT, though diverse VJ usage argued against such confounding for most clonotypes. Out-of-frame TCR alpha sequences shared between twins showed an excess of low generation-probability sequences compared with coincidental sharing between unrelated individuals. Abundant cord blood beta clonotypes carried fewer insertions; young adult naive repertoires showed a weaker similar trend, while memory repertoires showed none. Because the same donors could not be followed over many years, conclusions were based on cross-sectional statistical analysis. Excess twin sharing in beta out-of-frame sequences was weaker because fewer shared sequences lowered the signal-to-noise ratio. In monozygotic twins, recombination models systematically underestimated out-of-frame TCR alpha sharing, but the models matched the sharing seen between unrelated individuals.

Libraries were constructed by 5' RACE. Sequenced on an Illumina HiSeq 2000. A universal primer binding site was added through template switching, and the final cDNA carried a unique molecular identifier so that TCR cDNA molecules could be counted accurately. Specific primers in the conserved constant-segment region were used to synthesize first-strand cDNA for the TCR alpha and beta chains. To control for contamination, each cDNA library was double barcoded with a SMART-Mk sample barcode plus Illumina barcodes. Two successive PCR steps introduced TruSeq adapter sequences along with Illumina sample barcodes. Sequencing of the TCR alpha and beta cDNA libraries was done on the Illumina HiSeq platform using custom primers. Processing in the source paper ran as follows. MiGEC was used to process raw reads and extract unique molecular identifiers, and MiXCR was used to find CDR3 positions. For each individual, recombination models were inferred using an EM algorithm with the repgenHMM and IGoR tools. Shared clonotypes were analyzed with the tcR package in R, and sharing was normalized by the product of cloneset sizes. Out-of-frame nonproductive sequences were analyzed to study raw recombination free of thymic and clonal selection effects. TCRdb reprocessing: public reads trimmed at Q25 with fastp, clones called with MiXCR, in-frame beta chains kept. Rows merge per CDR3 protein into single entries with the most common DNA and genes. Here the V and J calls rest on TCRdb's processing, not on the authors' analysis. In this sample the table shows under 800,000 distinct CDR3 sequences, roughly 20% of which occur a single time. Clones ranked in the top ten supply 4% to 5.5% of the sample.

The same sample was also studied in work on T cells expressing NK-cell markers. The second study's paper adds: Several donors provided sorted CD3+CD56+NKG2C+, CD3+CD56+NKG2C- and CD3+CD56-NKG2C+ T-cell subsets, whose TCR beta-chain repertoires were profiled. Seven of the eight sequenced donors were HCMV-seropositive and one was HCMV-seronegative. To restrict sorting to alphabetaTCR-expressing T cells, an anti-gammadeltaTCR antibody was added in several experiments. In six donors, the dominant CD3+CD56+NKG2C+ clonotypes ranked among the top 10 CD8+ clonotypes, making up roughly 1.0-8% of CD8+ T cells. Those dominant clonotypes were again the most abundant among CD3+CD56-NKG2C+ cells in a few donors, at roughly 25-65%. Whether the expanded NKG2C-expressing T cell clones were specific for HCMV antigens remained unclear. All eight donors whose samples were sequenced were randomly selected healthy volunteers, three of them men and five women. HCMV serostatus was determined by detecting HCMV-specific IgG in serum with a commercial ELISA kit. For roughly 6 donors, bulk peripheral blood T-cell repertoires were also sequenced from unsorted PBMC. MIGEC handled demultiplexing of the reads and grouping by UMI, while MiTCR was used to assemble and quantify clonotypes. To exclude erroneous sequences, only TCR cDNA sequences supported by at least two reads were retained. The tcR package was used for downstream repertoire analysis, and clonotypes were matched across fractions by CDR3 nucleotide sequence plus V segment. VDJmatch was used to annotate antigen specificity against VDJdb, with one amino acid substitution in CDR3 allowed.

Sequencing was done on a sample of PBMCs. The chain joins TRBV25-1 to TRBJ2-3; a weak D assignment points to TRBD1 (5 bases agree). The clonotype comes from a woman younger than 30 in good health. The bases are TGTGCCAGCAGGGACCAGGGAAGCACAGATACGCAGTATTTT. It codes for CASRDQGSTDTQYF.